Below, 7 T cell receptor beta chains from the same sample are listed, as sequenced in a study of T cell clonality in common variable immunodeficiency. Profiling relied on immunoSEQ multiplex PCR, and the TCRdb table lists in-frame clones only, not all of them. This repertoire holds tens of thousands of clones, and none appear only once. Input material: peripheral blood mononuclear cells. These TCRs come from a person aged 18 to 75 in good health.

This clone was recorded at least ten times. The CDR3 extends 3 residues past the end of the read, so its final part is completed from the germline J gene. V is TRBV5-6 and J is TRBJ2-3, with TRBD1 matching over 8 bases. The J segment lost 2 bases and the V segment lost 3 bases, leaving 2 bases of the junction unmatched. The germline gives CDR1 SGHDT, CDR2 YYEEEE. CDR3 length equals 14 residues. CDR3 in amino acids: CASSSTGDTDTQYF. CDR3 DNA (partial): TGTGCCAGCAGCTCGACAGGGGACACAGATACG.

CDR3 DNA, as far as it was read: TGTGCCAGCAGCGCCGCGGACAGGGGGAATAATGAG. This sequence encodes CASSAADRGNNE. From start to end, the CDR3 is CASSAADRGNNEQFF. This sequence joins TRBV11-3 and TRBJ2-1; 10 nucleotides match TRBD1. Sequencing ends 3 residues short of the CDR3 end; the germline J gene provides the rest. Germline CDR1 reads SGHNT; CDR2 reads YENEEA. The CDR3 loop spans 15 amino acids. The junction had 8 bases not matched to a gene; V was cut back by 5 bases and J by 7 bases. The variable domain in full, with the rest retrieved from reference TRBV11-3 and TRBJ2-1, is EAGVVQSPRYKIIEKKQPVAFWCNPISGHNTLYWYLQNLGQGPELLIRYENEEAVDDSQLPKDRFSAERLKGVDSTLKIQPAELGDSAVYLCASSAADRGNNEQFFGPGTRLTVL.

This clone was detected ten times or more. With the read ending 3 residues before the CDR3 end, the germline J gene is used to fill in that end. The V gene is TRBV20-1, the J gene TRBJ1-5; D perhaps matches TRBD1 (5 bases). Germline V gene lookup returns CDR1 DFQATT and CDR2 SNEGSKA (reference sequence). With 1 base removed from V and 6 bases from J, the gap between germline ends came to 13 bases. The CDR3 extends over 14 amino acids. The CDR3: CSARVGREGQPQHF. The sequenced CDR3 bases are TGCAGTGCTAGAGTTGGCAGGGAAGGTCAGCCC.

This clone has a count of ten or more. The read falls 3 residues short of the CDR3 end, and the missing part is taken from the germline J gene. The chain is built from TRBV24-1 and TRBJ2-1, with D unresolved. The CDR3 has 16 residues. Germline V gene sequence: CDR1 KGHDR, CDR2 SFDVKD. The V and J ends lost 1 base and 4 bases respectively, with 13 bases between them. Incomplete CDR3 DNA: TGTGCCACCAGTGATTTCGGGTCTGAAGGATACAATGAG. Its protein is CATSDFGSEGYNE. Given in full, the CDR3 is CATSDFGSEGYNEQFF.

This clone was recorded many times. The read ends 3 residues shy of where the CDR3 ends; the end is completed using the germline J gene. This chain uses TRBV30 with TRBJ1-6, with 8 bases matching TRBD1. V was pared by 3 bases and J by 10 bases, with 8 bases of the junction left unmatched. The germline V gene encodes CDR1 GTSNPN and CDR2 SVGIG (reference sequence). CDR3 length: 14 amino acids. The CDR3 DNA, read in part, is TGTGCCTGGAGATCAGGGGGCAGGGGGTCACCC. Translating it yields CAWRSGGRGSP. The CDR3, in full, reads CAWRSGGRGSPLHF.

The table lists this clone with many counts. The CDR3 loop is CSAAGGRSYNEQFF. The sequenced CDR3 bases are TGCAGTGCTGCGGGGGGTAGGTCCTACAATGAG. The chain uses TRBV20-1 and TRBJ2-1, with TRBD2 identical over 8 bases. The observed sequence ends 3 residues before the CDR3 terminus, with the missing tail filled in from the germline J gene. Germline CDR1 is DFQATT and CDR2 is SNEGSKA (reference sequence). The junction had 4 bases not matched to a gene; V was cut back by 5 bases and J by 1 base. CDR3 length: 14 residues.

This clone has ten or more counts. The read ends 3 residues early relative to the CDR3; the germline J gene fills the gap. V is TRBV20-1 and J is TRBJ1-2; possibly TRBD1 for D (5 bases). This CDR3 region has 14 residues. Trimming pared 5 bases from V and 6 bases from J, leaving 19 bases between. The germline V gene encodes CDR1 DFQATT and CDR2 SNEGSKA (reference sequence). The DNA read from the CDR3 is TGCAGTGCTGTCCGGGACCGCGGCGGGGATGGC. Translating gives CSAVRDRGGDG. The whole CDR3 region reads CSAVRDRGGDGYTF.